The 14 T cell receptor beta chains below come from one sample, sequenced in a study of T cell responses to AZD1222 COVID-19 vaccine. The assay was immunoSEQ multiplex PCR, and TCRdb's table has in-frame clones only and misses some. Among 95,000 to 150,000 clones listed, about nine tenths were seen once. Specimen: peripheral blood, collected 28 days after the second AZD1222 dose. All receptors derive from an adult who received the AZD1222 COVID-19 vaccine.

The V gene is TRBV19, the J gene TRBJ1-2; TRBD1 might be the D (6 bases). Germline V gene lookup returns CDR1 LNHDA and CDR2 SQIVND (reference sequence). The CDR3 loop spans 15 amino acids. Trimming left V 7 bases short and J 8 bases short, with 23 bases between. CDR3 sequence (DNA): TGTGCCAGTACCGCTCAGGGGCCTTTGTCGCGCGGCTACACCTTC. Protein product: CASTAQGPLSRGYTF.

This chain uses TRBV19 with TRBJ1-2; tentative D call: TRBD1 (6 bases). The CDR3 spans 13 residues. Germline V gives CDR1 LNHDA, CDR2 SQIVND (reference sequence). Trimming took off 7 bases at V and 3 bases at J, with 12 bases between the two ends. CDR3 residues: CASNPRGDYGYTF. In DNA form, the CDR3 reads TGTGCCAGTAACCCGAGGGGGGACTATGGCTACACCTTC.

Turning to this clone: The sample contains more than one DNA sequence encoding this CDR3. The CDR3 sequence is CASSEGNYGYTF. DNA for the CDR3: TGTGCCAGCAGTGAAGGGAACTATGGCTACACCTTC. The chain links TRBV6-1 to TRBJ1-2; D is unresolved. V was clipped by 1 base and J by 2 bases, with 2 bases between them. Per the germline V gene, CDR1 is MNHNS and CDR2 is SASEGT. CDR3 length: 12 amino acids.

V and J are TRBV2 and TRBJ1-2; no definite D call. This CDR3 contains 13 residues. The ends were cut back, 3 bases at V and 5 bases at J, with 10 bases in the middle. Germline-derived CDR1 and CDR2 are SNHLY and FYNNEI. The chain's CDR3 is CASSDRIEYGYTF. The CDR3 nucleotides read TGTGCCAGCAGTGATAGGATAGAGTATGGCTACACCTTC.

The sample holds one count of this clone. V usage is TRBV12-3 or TRBV12-4 and J usage is TRBJ2-2; D might be TRBD1 (5 bases). The CDR3 runs to 13 residues. V lost 10 bases to trimming and J lost 2 bases, with 11 bases between them. This CDR3 is CATSDRNTGELFF. The CDR3 DNA is TGTGCCACCTCTGACAGAAACACCGGGGAGCTGTTTTTT.

The chain links TRBV7-9 to TRBJ2-1; the D gene is possibly TRBD1 (6 bases). In germline, CDR1 is SEHNR, CDR2 FQNEAQ (reference sequence). The CDR3 totals 15 residues. V gave up 7 bases and J gave up 7 bases, with 20 bases separating them. This CDR3 is CASTFSGQGRNEQFF. The CDR3 DNA reads as TGTGCCAGCACCTTTAGTGGTCAGGGGCGGAATGAGCAGTTCTTC.

This clone has a single count. The chain carries TRBV2 and TRBJ1-5; 8 bases are a match to TRBD1. Per the germline V gene, CDR1 is SNHLY and CDR2 is FYNNEI. V lost 2 bases, J lost 5 bases, and 2 bases stayed unmatched. The CDR3 runs 14 residues. As DNA, the CDR3 is TGTGCCAGCAGTGAACAGGGGGCCGATCAGCCCCAGCATTTT. It specifies CASSEQGADQPQHF.

A note on this clone: One end of the junction fails to match germline, which may point to a read error. The CDR3, as DNA: TGTGCCGTCAGACAGGGGAACACTGAAGCTTTCTTT. The encoded protein is CAVRQGNTEAFF. The chain couples TRBV10-3 to TRBJ1-1, with 7 bases matching TRBD1. Germline V gene data show CDR1 as ENHRY and CDR2 as SYGVKD. The CDR3 has 12 residues.

J is TRBJ1-1 and V is TRBV21-1; the table's D call TRBD1 went unverified against the DNA. TRBV21-1 is flagged as a pseudogene. The CDR3 covers 21 residues. The CDR3 loop reads CASSKEWDRDRTRVYLTEAFF. CDR3 in DNA: TGTGCCAGCAGCAAAGAATGGGACAGGGATAGGACACGGGTCTATTTGACTGAAGCTTTCTTT.

The CDR3 DNA sequence: TGTGCCAGCAGCCCGGACCGAAGTCACGGCTACACCTTC. It specifies CASSPDRSHGYTF. The V call is TRBV7-9, the J call TRBJ1-2; D unclear. The V gene lost 5 bases and the J gene lost 8 bases, with 15 bases spanning the gap. The CDR3 totals 13 residues. Per the germline V gene, CDR1 is SEHNR and CDR2 is FQNEAQ (reference sequence).

V is TRBV6-5 and J is TRBJ1-5; D not certain. Trimming cost V 6 bases and J 0 bases, with 9 bases left between them. The CDR3 covers 14 residues. The germline V gene encodes CDR1 MNHEY and CDR2 SVGAGI. CDR3 bases: TGTGCCAGCAGCTACCGCAATAGCAATCAGCCCCAGCATTTT. Protein: CASSYRNSNQPQHF.

V gene TRBV7-9 combines with J gene TRBJ2-1; a weak D match, TRBD2 (5 bases). Germline values: CDR1 SEHNR, CDR2 FQNEAQ (reference sequence). V dropped 4 bases and J dropped 0 bases, with 7 bases sitting between them. This CDR3 spans 14 amino acids. CDR3 in DNA: TGTGCCAGCAGCTCCGGGAACTCCTACAATGAGCAGTTCTTC. Translated: CASSSGNSYNEQFF.

This chain connects TRBV3-1 (or the pseudogene TRBV3-2) to TRBJ1-1; TRBD1 agrees at 9 bases. Trimming removed 4 bases from V and 5 bases from J; junction bases left unmatched: 5. This CDR3 contains 14 residues. Germline loops: CDR1 LGHDT, CDR2 YNNKEL (reference sequence). The CDR3 DNA reads TGTGCCAGCAGCCGGGGACAGGGTTATACTGAAGCTTTCTTT. As protein: CASSRGQGYTEAFF.

V gene TRBV7-9 combines with J gene TRBJ1-4, with 8 bases matching TRBD1. The CDR3 length is 16 residues. Germline V lookup: CDR1 SEHNR, CDR2 FQNEAQ (reference sequence). V dropped 5 bases and J dropped 8; count of bases not matched to a gene: 13. The CDR3 coding sequence is TGTGCCAGCAGCCCAGTGGGACAGGACGGAGAAGAAAAACTGTTTTTT. It codes for CASSPVGQDGEEKLFF.